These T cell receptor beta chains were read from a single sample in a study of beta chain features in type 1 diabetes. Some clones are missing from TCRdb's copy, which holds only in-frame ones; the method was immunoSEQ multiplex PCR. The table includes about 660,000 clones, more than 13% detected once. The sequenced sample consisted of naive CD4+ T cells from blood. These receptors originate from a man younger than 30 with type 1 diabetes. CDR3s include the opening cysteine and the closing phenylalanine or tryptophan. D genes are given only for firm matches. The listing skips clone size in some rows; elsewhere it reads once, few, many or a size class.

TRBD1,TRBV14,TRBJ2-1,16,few,CASRESGTGPYNEQFF,TGTGCCAGCAGGGAATCCGGGACAGGGCCCTACAATGAGCAGTTCTTC
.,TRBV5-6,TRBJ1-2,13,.,CASSLGKNYGYTF,TGTGCCAGCAGCTTGGGAAAGAACTATGGCTACACCTTC
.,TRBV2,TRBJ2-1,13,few,CASSDGAAREQFF,TGTGCCAGCAGTGATGGGGCAGCGAGGGAGCAGTTCTTC
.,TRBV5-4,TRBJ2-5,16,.,CASSLARGGPTETQYF,TGTGCCAGCAGCTTGGCCAGGGGGGGGCCGACGGAGACCCAGTACTTC
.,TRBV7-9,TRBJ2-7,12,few,CAGQTGPYEQYF,TGTGCCGGACAGACAGGCCCCTACGAGCAGTACTTC
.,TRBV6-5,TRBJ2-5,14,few,CASSYSTTGETQYF,TGTGCCAGCAGTTACTCGACTACGGGCGAGACCCAGTACTTC
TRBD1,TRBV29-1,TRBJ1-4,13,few,CSVSTGKNEKLFF,TGCAGCGTCTCGACAGGGAAGAATGAAAAACTGTTTTTT
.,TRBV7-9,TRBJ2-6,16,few,CASSLGSGTGANVLTF,TGTGCCAGCAGCTTAGGGTCTGGAACTGGGGCCAACGTCCTGACTTTC
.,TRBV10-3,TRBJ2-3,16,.,CAISSGTVIIGDTQYF,TGTGCCATCAGCTCCGGGACGGTCATTATAGGAGATACGCAGTATTTT
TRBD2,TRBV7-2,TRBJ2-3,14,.,CASSLGLAGAPQYF,TGTGCCAGCAGCTTGGGACTAGCGGGGGCCCCGCAGTATTTT
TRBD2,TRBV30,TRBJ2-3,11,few,CAWSPAGGHYF,TGTGCCTGGAGTCCAGCGGGGGGGCACTATTTT
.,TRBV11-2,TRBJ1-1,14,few,CASSLTGLNTEAFF,TGTGCCAGCAGCCTTACAGGGTTGAACACTGAAGCTTTCTTT
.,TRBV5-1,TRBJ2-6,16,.,CASRMTGLSGANVLTF,TGCGCCAGCAGAATGACAGGCTTAAGTGGGGCCAACGTCCTGACTTTC
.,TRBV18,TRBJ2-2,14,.,CASSPLDSTGELFF,TGTGCCAGCTCACCACTGGACAGCACCGGGGAGCTGTTTTTT
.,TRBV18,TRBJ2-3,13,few,CASSPTVTDTQYF,TGTGCCAGCTCACCAACCGTCACAGATACGCAGTATTTT